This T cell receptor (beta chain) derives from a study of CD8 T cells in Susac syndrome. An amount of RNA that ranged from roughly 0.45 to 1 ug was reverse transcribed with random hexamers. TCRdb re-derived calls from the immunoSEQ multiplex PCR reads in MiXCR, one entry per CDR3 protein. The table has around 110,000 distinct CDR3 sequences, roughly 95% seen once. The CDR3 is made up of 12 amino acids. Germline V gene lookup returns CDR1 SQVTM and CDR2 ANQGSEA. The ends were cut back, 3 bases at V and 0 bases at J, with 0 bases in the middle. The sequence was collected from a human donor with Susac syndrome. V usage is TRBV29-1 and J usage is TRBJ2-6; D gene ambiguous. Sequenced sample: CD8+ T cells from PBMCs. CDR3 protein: CSVDSGANVLTF. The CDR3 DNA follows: TGCAGCGTTGACTCTGGGGCCAACGTCCTGACTTTC.